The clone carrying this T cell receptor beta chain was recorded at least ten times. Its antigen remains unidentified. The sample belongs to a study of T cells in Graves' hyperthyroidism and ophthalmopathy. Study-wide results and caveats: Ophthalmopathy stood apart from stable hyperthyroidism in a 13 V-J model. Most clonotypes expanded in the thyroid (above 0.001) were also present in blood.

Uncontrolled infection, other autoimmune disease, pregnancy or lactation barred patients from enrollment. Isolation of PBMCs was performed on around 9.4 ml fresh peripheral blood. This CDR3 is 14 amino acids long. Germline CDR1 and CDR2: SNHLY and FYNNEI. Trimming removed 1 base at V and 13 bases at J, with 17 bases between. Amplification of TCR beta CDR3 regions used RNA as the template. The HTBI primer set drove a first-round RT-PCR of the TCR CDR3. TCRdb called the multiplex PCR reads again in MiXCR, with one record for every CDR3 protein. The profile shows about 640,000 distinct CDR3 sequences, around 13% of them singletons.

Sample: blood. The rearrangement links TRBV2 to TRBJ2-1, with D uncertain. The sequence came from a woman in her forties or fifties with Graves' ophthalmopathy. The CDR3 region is CASSEVPNSQPQFF. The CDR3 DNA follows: TGTGCCAGCAGTGAAGTTCCCAATTCCCAGCCTCAGTTCTTC. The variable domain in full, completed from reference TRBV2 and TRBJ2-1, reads EPEVTQTPSHQVTQMGQEVILRCVPISNHLYFYWYRQILGQKVEFLVSFYNNEISEKSEIFDDQFSVERPDGSNFTLKIRSTKLEDSAMYFCASSEVPNSQPQFFGPGTRLTVL.